The clone carrying this TCR beta chain was recorded many times. This CDR3 region has 14 residues. Germline assignment: CDR1 GTSNPN and CDR2 SVGIG (reference sequence). The V end lost 0 bases, the J end lost 3 bases, and 11 bases lay between the germline ends. TCR beta CDR3 sequences were amplified from RNA transcripts. TCR CDR3 underwent first-round RT-PCR with the HTBI primer set. A single record per CDR3 protein comes from TCRdb applying MiXCR to the multiplex PCR reads. The sample consists of under 500,000 distinct CDR3 sequences, more than 13% of them appearing once. The data were taken from a study of T cells in Graves' hyperthyroidism and ophthalmopathy.

The chain links TRBV30 to TRBJ1-1; unclear D gene. The TCR originated in a man aged 50 to 60 with Graves' ophthalmopathy. The sample consisted of blood. CDR3 in amino acids: CAWSVESGYTEAFF. The CDR3 nucleotides read TGTGCCTGGAGTGTAGAATCCGGATACACTGAAGCTTTCTTT.